The T cell receptor beta chain described here comes from a study of blood T cells in healthy people across ages. Findings and caveats of the study: A strong correlation was seen between TCR beta diversity and naive T cell percentage. A conclusive naive versus antigen-experienced comparison was prevented by the unsorted PBMCs.

Per germline, CDR1 DFQATT and CDR2 SNEGSKA (reference sequence). The CDR3 spans 12 residues. Trimming stripped 5 bases from V and 4 bases from J, with 11 bases between. It was with a sample-barcoded 5' primer and a J-beta primer mix that a second PCR of roughly 6 to 12 cycles was run. Each cDNA molecule, via a template-switch adaptor with 12 random nucleotides, was tagged. TCRdb re-called the 5' RACE reads with MiXCR, one entry per CDR3 protein. The table lists nearly 1 million distinct CDR3 sequences, just over 50% of them singletons. About this clonotype itself: Antigen: not known.

This chain connects TRBV20-1 to TRBJ1-2; possibly TRBD1 for D (6 bases). Sequenced sample: blood. This TCR came from a woman aged 55-75 years in good health. CDR3 in amino acids: CSASGASYGYTF. As DNA, the CDR3 is TGCAGTGCTTCAGGGGCTAGCTATGGCTACACCTTC.